The rows below give T cell receptor beta chains drawn from one sample of a study of preoperative IRX-2 immunotherapy in early breast cancer. TCRdb's copy holds only in-frame clones and misses some; the assay was immunoSEQ multiplex PCR. The sample consists of around 30,000 clones, less than 90% of them appearing once. The source material was lymph node tissue, sampled from a patient treated with IRX-2 immunotherapy. The receptors were sampled from a human donor with breast cancer. The CDR3 runs from the conserved cysteine through the conserved F or W. The order of the fields is clone size, V gene, D gene, J gene, CDR3 protein, CDR3 DNA. D genes are given only for firm matches. Some rows have no size entry. The others give once, few or many, or a class for an expanded clone.

NA	TRBV4-1	NA	TRBJ2-5	CASSQVGQETQYF	TGCGCCAGCAGCCAAGTCGGGCAAGAGACCCAGTACTTC
NA	TRBV30	NA	TRBJ1-4	CAWSMLSYFNEKLFF	TGTGCCTGGAGTATGCTATCTTATTTCAATGAAAAACTGTTTTTT
NA	TRBV15	NA	TRBJ2-5	CATSRSGQGGETQYF	TGTGCCACCAGCAGATCAGGGCAGGGCGGAGAGACCCAGTACTTC
NA	TRBV6-8	NA	TRBJ2-3	CASSYGGLADTQYF	TGTGCCAGCAGTTATGGGGGGCTGGCAGATACGCAGTATTTT
NA	TRBV29-1	NA	TRBJ2-7	CSVVVLHGAEQYF	TGCAGCGTTGTGGTACTCCACGGGGCCGAGCAGTACTTC
NA	TRBV1	NA	TRBJ2-2	CASSQVIRAAGELFF	TGCGCCAGCAGCCAAGTAATACGGGCTGCAGGGGAGCTGTTTTTT
NA	TRBV6-8	TRBD2	TRBJ2-5	CASSWGLAGGQETQYF	TGTGCCAGCAGTTGGGGACTAGCGGGAGGACAAGAGACCCAGTACTTC
NA	TRBV6-8	NA	TRBJ2-6	CASSRDGRSGANVLTF	TGTGCCAGCAGCAGAGATGGTCGCTCTGGGGCCAACGTCCTGACTTTC
NA	TRBV4-3	NA	TRBJ2-7	CASSPSHLRSYEQYF	TGCGCCAGCAGCCCAAGCCACCTGCGCTCCTACGAGCAGTACTTC
NA	TRBV6-7	NA	TRBJ1-2	CASKRGGGYTF	TGTGCCAGCAAAAGGGGGGGTGGCTACACCTTC
NA	TRBV15	TRBD1	TRBJ2-3	CATSRGVGTGGDTQYF	TGTGCCACCAGCAGAGGGGTGGGGACAGGGGGAGATACGCAGTATTTT
NA	TRBV6-8	NA	TRBJ2-3	CAIRLDPTDTQYF	TGTGCCATCAGGTTGGACCCCACAGATACGCAGTATTTT
once	TRBV5-1	NA	TRBJ1-1	CASSLKGAALNTEAFF	TGCGCCAGCAGCTTGAAGGGTGCAGCTCTGAACACTGAAGCTTTCTTT
NA	TRBV28	NA	TRBJ1-5	CASRESGQPQHF	TGTGCCAGCAGGGAATCGGGTCAGCCCCAGCATTTT
NA	TRBV11-3	NA	TRBJ2-7	CASSLLTGPYEQYF	TGTGCCAGCAGTCTCCTTACCGGGCCCTACGAGCAGTACTTC
few	TRBV18	NA	TRBJ1-4	CASSVTATNEKLFF	TGTGCCAGCTCAGTCACTGCAACTAATGAAAAACTGTTTTTT
once	TRBV5-1	NA	TRBJ1-1	CASSLGAYPTTEAFF	TGCGCCAGCAGCTTGGGCGCGTATCCGACCACTGAAGCTTTCTTT
NA	TRBV28	NA	TRBJ2-1	CASSLLARNNEQFF	TGTGCCAGCAGTTTGCTAGCGAGGAACAATGAGCAGTTCTTC
NA	TRBV25-1	TRBD1	TRBJ1-2	CASSDDLGQGAHGYTF	TGTGCCAGCAGTGATGATTTGGGACAGGGGGCGCATGGCTACACCTTC
NA	TRBV6-8	NA	TRBJ1-1	CASSKEPIVWTEAFF	TGTGCCAGCAGCAAAGAACCGATTGTTTGGACTGAAGCTTTCTTT
NA	TRBV2	TRBD2	TRBJ2-1	CASSVPRASGYNEQFF	TGTGCCAGCAGTGTTCCAAGGGCTAGCGGTTACAATGAGCAGTTCTTC
once	TRBV18	NA	TRBJ2-1	CASSPILDEQFF	TGTGCCAGCTCACCCATCCTAGATGAGCAGTTCTTC
NA	TRBV19	NA	TRBJ2-3	CASSIGGGPGTQYF	TGTGCCAGTAGTATAGGGGGCGGACCTGGTACGCAGTATTTT
NA	TRBV11-3	NA	TRBJ2-5	CASSLVPGQETQYF	TGTGCCAGCAGCTTAGTTCCGGGCCAAGAGACCCAGTACTTC
NA	TRBV29-1	TRBD2	TRBJ2-1	CSVERSGSSGYEQFF	TGCAGCGTTGAACGAAGCGGGAGTAGTGGATATGAGCAGTTCTTC
once	TRBV22-1	NA	TRBJ2-1	CATQGLLAGGNEQFF	TGTGCCACCCAGGGTTTACTAGCGGGAGGTAATGAGCAGTTCTTC
NA	TRBV19	NA	TRBJ1-2	CASSIEPGYYGYTF	TGTGCCAGTAGTATAGAGCCGGGGTACTATGGCTACACCTTC
NA	TRBV6-8	NA	TRBJ1-5	CASSYSQGKGNQPQHF	TGTGCCAGCAGTTACTCTCAGGGGAAAGGTAATCAGCCCCAGCATTTT
once	TRBV5-1	NA	TRBJ2-1	CASSIWSEGAYNEQFF	TGCGCCAGCTCGATCTGGAGCGAGGGGGCCTACAATGAGCAGTTCTTC
NA	TRBV28	TRBD2	TRBJ2-5	CASRTSGQETQYF	TGTGCCAGCAGGACTAGCGGACAAGAGACCCAGTACTTC
NA	TRBV10-3	TRBD1	TRBJ2-5	CAISESKQGKEMETQYF	TGTGCCATCAGTGAGTCTAAACAGGGGAAGGAGATGGAGACCCAGTACTTC
NA	TRBV5-1	NA	TRBJ1-6	CASSLGQKNSPLHF	TGCGCCAGCAGCTTGGGACAGAAGAATTCACCCCTCCACTTT
NA	TRBV6-8	NA	TRBJ2-1	CASSYAGSYNEQFF	TGTGCCAGCAGTTACGCGGGTTCGTACAATGAGCAGTTCTTC
NA	TRBV19	NA	TRBJ2-5	CASSIGGNQKTQYF	TGTGCCAGTAGTATAGGGGGTAACCAAAAGACCCAGTACTTC
NA	TRBV14	NA	TRBJ2-5	CASSQGRRQTQYF	TGTGCCAGCAGCCAAGGCCGGCGGCAGACCCAGTACTTC
once	TRBV18	NA	TRBJ2-3	CASSPRLPGNVRDTQYF	TGTGCCAGCTCACCTCGCTTGCCTGGTAATGTTAGAGATACGCAGTATTTT
NA	TRBV6-8	TRBD1	TRBJ2-7	CASNDGAGQAPPRYF	TGTGCCAGCAACGATGGGGCGGGACAGGCACCTCCTCGGTACTTC